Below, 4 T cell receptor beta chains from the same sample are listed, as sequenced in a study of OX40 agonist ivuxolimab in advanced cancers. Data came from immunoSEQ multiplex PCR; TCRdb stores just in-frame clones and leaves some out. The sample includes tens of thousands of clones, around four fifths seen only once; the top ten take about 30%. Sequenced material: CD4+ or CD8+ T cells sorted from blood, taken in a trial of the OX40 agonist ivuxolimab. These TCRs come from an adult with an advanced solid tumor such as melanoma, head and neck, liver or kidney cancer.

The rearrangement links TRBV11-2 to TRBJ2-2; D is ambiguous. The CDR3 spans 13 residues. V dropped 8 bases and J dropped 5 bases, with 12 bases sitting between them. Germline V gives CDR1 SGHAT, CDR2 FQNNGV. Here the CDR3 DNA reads TGTGCCAGCTCCCCTTGGCGTACCGGGGAGCTGTTTTTT. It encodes CASSPWRTGELFF. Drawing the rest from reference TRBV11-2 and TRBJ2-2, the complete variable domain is EAGVAQSPRYKIIEKRQSVAFWCNPISGHATLYWYQQILGQGPKLLIQFQNNGVVDDSQLPKDRFSAERLKGVDSTLKIQPAKLEDSAVYLCASSPWRTGELFFGEGSRLTVL.

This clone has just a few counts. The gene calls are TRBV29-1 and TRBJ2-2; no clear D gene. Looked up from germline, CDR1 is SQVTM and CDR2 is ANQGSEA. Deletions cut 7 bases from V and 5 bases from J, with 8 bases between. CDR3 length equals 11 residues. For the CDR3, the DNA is TGCAGCGGGCTTGGGACCGGGGAGCTGTTTTTT. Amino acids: CSGLGTGELFF.

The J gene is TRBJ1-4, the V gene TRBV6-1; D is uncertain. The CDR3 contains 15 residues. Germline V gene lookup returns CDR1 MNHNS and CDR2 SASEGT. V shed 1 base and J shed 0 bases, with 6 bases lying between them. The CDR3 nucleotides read TGTGCCAGCAGTGAAGTGGAGTCAACTAATGAAAAACTGTTTTTT. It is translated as CASSEVESTNEKLFF.

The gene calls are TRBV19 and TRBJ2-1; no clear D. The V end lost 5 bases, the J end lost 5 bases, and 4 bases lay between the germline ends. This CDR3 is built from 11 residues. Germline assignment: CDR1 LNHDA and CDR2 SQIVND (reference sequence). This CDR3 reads CASSSHNEQFF. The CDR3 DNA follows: TGTGCCAGTAGTTCTCACAATGAGCAGTTCTTC. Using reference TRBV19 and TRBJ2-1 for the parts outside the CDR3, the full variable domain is DGGITQSPKYLFRKEGQNVTLSCEQNLNHDAMYWYRQDPGQGLRLIYYSQIVNDFQKGDIAEGYSVSREKKESFPLTVTSAQKNPTAFYLCASSSHNEQFFGPGTRLTVL.